A single T cell receptor beta chain is shown here with its context. The antigen is undetermined. The CDR3 covers 14 residues. Germline values: CDR1 SGHRS, CDR2 YFSETQ. Trimming cost V 4 bases and J 5 bases, with 15 bases left between them. This entry belongs to a study of cytomegalovirus exposure and HLA in healthy donors. Background on the study: Approximately 180 million T cells yielded 120 million or so unique TCR beta sequences, as an earlier analysis found.

Study results and caveats: A later analysis reportedly found fewer N-insertions in an Asian-associated ancestry cluster than the approximately 730-donor mean. TCR beta V- and J-gene trimming, according to a later analysis, was linked to a missense DCLRE1C variant.

The PCR had 60 Vbeta and 13 Jbeta primers. The table came from immunoSEQ multiplex PCR; TCRdb's copy has only in-frame clones and leaves some out. Found here are about 130,000 clones, 64% of them singletons; the top ten hold about 2.6%. Material: PBMCs. The sequence was obtained from a woman aged 40-49 years in good health and CMV-seronegative. The rearrangement links TRBV5-1 to TRBJ1-2; TRBD1 is a possible D gene (6 bases). CDR3: CASSIRTDGYGYTF. As DNA, the CDR3 is TGCGCCAGCAGCATTAGGACAGACGGGTATGGCTACACCTTC.